Listed here is a single T cell receptor (beta chain). Its antigen remains unidentified. The data are from a study of cytomegalovirus exposure and HLA in healthy donors. Overall study findings and caveats: With later analysis, a missense DCLRE1C variant became linked to TCR beta V- and J-gene trimming. HLA allele associations emerged for around 15,000 TCR beta sequences in a later analysis, at 0.05 false discovery rate.

Primers for the PCR totalled 60 Vbeta and 13 Jbeta. Only in-frame clones appear in the TCRdb table, and some are missing; sequencing was by immunoSEQ multiplex PCR. The sample contains roughly 200,000 clones, roughly three quarters of which appear only once. This CDR3 is built from 15 residues. V was shortened by 7 bases and J by 4 bases, with 19 bases between the two germline ends. From germline, CDR1 is MNHNY and CDR2 SVGAGI (reference sequence). This chain uses TRBV6-6 with TRBJ1-2; D is perhaps TRBD1 (5 bases). The receptor was isolated from a male donor in good health and CMV-seronegative. Sequencing used PBMCs. The CDR3 DNA is TGTGCCAGCACAAACTGGGGCAGGGCCCCCTATGGCTACACCTTC. Amino acid sequence: CASTNWGRAPYGYTF.